This note documents a single T cell receptor beta chain sequence. Its antigen is unidentified. The CDR3 is 18 residues long. V was trimmed by 0 bases and J by 0 bases, leaving 16 bases between them. Germline V gene lookup returns CDR1 SGHRS and CDR2 YFSETQ. The sample belongs to a study of identical twins. Overall study results and limits: Whereas memory repertoires showed no such difference, abundant cord blood beta clonotypes carried fewer insertions.

TCRdb reprocessed the 5' RACE reads via MiXCR and lists one record per CDR3 protein. The sample shows fewer than 550,000 distinct CDR3 sequences, 13% to 15% of them seen only once. These records were also assigned to another study, of yellow fever vaccine responses in identical twins.

This TCR was recovered from a woman aged 18-30 years in good health. The specimen sequenced was CD4+ T cells sorted from blood. The rearrangement links TRBV5-1 to TRBJ2-1; the D gene is possibly TRBD1 (5 bases). The CDR3 nucleotides are TGCGCCAGCAGCTTGGTTTGGACAAACCCGCCCTCCTACAATGAGCAGTTCTTC. Amino acids: CASSLVWTNPPSYNEQFF. Drawing the rest from reference TRBV5-1 and TRBJ2-1, the complete variable domain is KAGVTQTPRYLIKTRGQQVTLSCSPISGHRSVSWYQQTPGQGLQFLFEYFSETQRNKGNFPGRFSGRQFSNSRSEMNVSTLELGDSALYLCASSLVWTNPPSYNEQFFGPGTRLTVL.